Described below is a single T cell receptor (beta chain) sequence and its context. The data derive from a study of T cells in Graves' hyperthyroidism and ophthalmopathy. Amplified regions were TCR beta CDR3 sequences from RNA transcripts. HTBI primers drove first-round RT-PCR of the TCR CDR3. Via MiXCR, TCRdb re-called the multiplex PCR reads, giving one row per CDR3 protein. The data hold about 640,000 distinct CDR3 sequences, with around 15% observed a single time. This TCR was sampled from a woman aged 45 to 65 with Graves' ophthalmopathy. What was sequenced was blood.

The CDR3 bases are TGTGCCAGCAGTTTATCTCACACAGATACGCAGTATTTT. Amino acids: CASSLSHTDTQYF. The J gene is TRBJ2-3, the V gene TRBV27; unclear D gene. The CDR3 has 13 residues. CDR1 and CDR2 (germline): MNHEY, SMNVEV (reference sequence). V was trimmed by 0 bases and J by 2 bases, leaving 3 bases between them.